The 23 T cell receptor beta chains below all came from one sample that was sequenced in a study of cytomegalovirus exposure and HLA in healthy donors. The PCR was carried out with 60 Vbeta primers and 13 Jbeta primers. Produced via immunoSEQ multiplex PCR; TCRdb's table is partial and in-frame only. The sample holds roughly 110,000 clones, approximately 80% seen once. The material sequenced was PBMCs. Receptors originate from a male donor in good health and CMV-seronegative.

The CDR3 sequence is CASSFLARADTQYF. CDR3 coding DNA: TGTGCCAGCAGCTTCCTCGCCCGGGCAGATACGCAGTATTTT. This chain uses TRBV5-6 with TRBJ2-3, with D unresolved. From germline, CDR1 is SGHDT and CDR2 YYEEEE. Deletions cut 2 bases from V and 4 bases from J, with 11 bases between. CDR3 size: 14 residues.

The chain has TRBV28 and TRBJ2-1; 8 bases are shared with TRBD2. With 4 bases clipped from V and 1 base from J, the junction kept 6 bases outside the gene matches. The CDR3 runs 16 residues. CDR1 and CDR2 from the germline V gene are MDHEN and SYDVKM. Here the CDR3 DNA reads TGTGCCAGCAGTTCCGTAGCGGGGCTATCCTACAATGAGCAGTTCTTC. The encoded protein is CASSSVAGLSYNEQFF.

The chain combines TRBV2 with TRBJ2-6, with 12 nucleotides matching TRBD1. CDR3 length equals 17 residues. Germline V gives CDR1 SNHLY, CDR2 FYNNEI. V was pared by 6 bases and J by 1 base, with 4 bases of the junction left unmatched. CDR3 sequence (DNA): TGTGCCAGCAGAGGGACAGGGGGCTCTTCTGGGGCCAACGTCCTGACTTTC. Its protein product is CASRGTGGSSGANVLTF.

The CDR3 coding sequence is TGCGCCAGCAGCACCGGGACAGCCCCCTGGGAGCAGTACTTC. It yields the protein CASSTGTAPWEQYF. The chain uses TRBV5-1 and TRBJ2-7; TRBD1 agrees at 7 bases. From germline, CDR1 is SGHRS and CDR2 YFSETQ. Losses at the gene ends were 4 bases for V and 7 bases for J; bases not matched to a gene: 11. The CDR3 is made up of 14 amino acids. Drawing the rest from reference TRBV5-1 and TRBJ2-7, the complete variable domain is KAGVTQTPRYLIKTRGQQVTLSCSPISGHRSVSWYQQTPGQGLQFLFEYFSETQRNKGNFPGRFSGRQFSNSRSEMNVSTLELGDSALYLCASSTGTAPWEQYFGPGTRLTVT.

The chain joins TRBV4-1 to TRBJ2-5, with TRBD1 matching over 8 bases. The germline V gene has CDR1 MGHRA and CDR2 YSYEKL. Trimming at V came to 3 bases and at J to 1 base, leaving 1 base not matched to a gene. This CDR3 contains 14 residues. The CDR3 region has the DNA TGCGCCAGCAGCCACACAGGGGGCCAAGAGACCCAGTACTTC. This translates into CASSHTGGQETQYF.

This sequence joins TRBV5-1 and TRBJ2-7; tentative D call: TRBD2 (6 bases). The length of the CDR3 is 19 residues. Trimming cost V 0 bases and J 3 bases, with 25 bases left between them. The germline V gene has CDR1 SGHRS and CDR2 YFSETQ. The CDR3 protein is CASSLGGGILPPKFYEQYF. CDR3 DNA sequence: TGCGCCAGCAGCTTGGGTGGGGGGATACTTCCCCCAAAGTTCTACGAGCAGTACTTC.

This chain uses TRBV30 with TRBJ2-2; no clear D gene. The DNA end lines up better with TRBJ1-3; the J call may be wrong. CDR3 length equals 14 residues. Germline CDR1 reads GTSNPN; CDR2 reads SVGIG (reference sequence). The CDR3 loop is CAWSVAQVGNTIYF. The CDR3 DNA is TGTGCCTGGAGTGTAGCCCAGGTTGGAAACACCATATATTTT.

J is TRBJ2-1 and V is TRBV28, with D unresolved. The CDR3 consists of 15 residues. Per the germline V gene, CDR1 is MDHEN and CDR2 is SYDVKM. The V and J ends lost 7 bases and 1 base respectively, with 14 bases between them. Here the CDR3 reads CASIKHGESYNEQFF. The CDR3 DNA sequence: TGTGCCAGCATCAAGCATGGAGAATCCTACAATGAGCAGTTCTTC. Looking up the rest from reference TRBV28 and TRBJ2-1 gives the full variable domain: DVKVTQSSRYLVKRTGEKVFLECVQDMDHENMFWYRQDPGLGLRLIYFSYDVKMKEKGDIPEGYSVSREKKERFSLILESASTNQTSMYLCASIKHGESYNEQFFGPGTRLTVL.

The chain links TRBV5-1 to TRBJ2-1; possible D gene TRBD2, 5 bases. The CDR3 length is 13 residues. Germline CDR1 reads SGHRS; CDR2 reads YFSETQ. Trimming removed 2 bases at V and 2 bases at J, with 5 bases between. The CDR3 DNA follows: TGCGCCAGCAGCTTCGGGACCTACAATGAGCAGTTCTTC. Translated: CASSFGTYNEQFF. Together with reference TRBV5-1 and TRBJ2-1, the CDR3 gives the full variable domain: KAGVTQTPRYLIKTRGQQVTLSCSPISGHRSVSWYQQTPGQGLQFLFEYFSETQRNKGNFPGRFSGRQFSNSRSEMNVSTLELGDSALYLCASSFGTYNEQFFGPGTRLTVL.

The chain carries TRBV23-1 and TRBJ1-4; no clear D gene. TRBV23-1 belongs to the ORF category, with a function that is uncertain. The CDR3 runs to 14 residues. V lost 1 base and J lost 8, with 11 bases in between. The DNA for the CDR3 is TGCGCCAGCAGTCAATTCGTTAGAAGAGAAAAACTGTTTTTT. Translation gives CASSQFVRREKLFF.

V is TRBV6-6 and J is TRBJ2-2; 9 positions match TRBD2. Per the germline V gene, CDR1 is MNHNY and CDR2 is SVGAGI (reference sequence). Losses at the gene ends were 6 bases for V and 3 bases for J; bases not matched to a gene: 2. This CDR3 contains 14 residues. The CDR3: CASRAGGHTGELFF. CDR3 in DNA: TGTGCCAGCAGAGCGGGAGGTCACACCGGGGAGCTGTTTTTT.

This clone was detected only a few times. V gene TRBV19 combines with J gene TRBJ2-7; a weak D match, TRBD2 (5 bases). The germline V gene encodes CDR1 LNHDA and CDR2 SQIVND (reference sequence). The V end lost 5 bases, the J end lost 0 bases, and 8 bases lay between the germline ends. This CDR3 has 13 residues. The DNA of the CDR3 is TGTGCCAGTAGTCCCCGGGGCTCCTACGAGCAGTACTTC. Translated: CASSPRGSYEQYF.

DNA for the CDR3: TGTGCCTGGAGAACAGGGGTCGAGCAGTACTTC. The encoded protein is CAWRTGVEQYF. The chain couples TRBV30 to TRBJ2-7; 7 bases agree with TRBD1. The CDR3 runs to 11 residues. Trimming removed 3 bases from V and 6 bases from J; junction bases left unmatched: 2. Germline loops: CDR1 GTSNPN, CDR2 SVGIG (reference sequence).

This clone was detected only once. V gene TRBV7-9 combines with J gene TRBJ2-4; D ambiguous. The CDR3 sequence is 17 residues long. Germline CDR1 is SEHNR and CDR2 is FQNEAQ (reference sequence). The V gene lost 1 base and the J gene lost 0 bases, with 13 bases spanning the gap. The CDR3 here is CASSLVSRGTAKNIQYF. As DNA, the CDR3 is TGTGCCAGCAGCTTAGTATCACGAGGCACAGCCAAAAACATTCAGTACTTC.

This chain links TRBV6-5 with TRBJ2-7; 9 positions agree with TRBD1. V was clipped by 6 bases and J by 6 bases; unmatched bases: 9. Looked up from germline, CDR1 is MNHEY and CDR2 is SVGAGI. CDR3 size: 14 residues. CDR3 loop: CASSVTGGGGEQYF. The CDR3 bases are TGTGCCAGCAGCGTAACAGGGGGCGGCGGCGAGCAGTACTTC.

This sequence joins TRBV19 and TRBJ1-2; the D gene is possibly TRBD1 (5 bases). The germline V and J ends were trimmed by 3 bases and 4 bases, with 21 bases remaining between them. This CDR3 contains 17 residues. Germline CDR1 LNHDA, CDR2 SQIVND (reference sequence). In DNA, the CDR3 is TGTGCCAGTAGTATTTCGGAGGGGAGCAGATCTGGCTATGGCTACACCTTC. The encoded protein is CASSISEGSRSGYGYTF.

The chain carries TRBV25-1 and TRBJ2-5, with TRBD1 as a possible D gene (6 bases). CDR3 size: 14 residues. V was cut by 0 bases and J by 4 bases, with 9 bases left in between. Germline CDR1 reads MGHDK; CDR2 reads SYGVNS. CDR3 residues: CASSEYQQGETQYF. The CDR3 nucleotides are TGTGCCAGCAGTGAATACCAACAGGGAGAGACCCAGTACTTC.

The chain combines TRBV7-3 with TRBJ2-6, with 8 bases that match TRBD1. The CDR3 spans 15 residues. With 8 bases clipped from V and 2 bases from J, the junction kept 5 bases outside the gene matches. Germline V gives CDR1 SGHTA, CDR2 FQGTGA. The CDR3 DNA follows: TGTGCCAGCGGTGCGGACAGGGCTGGGGCCAACGTCCTGACTTTC. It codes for CASGADRAGANVLTF.

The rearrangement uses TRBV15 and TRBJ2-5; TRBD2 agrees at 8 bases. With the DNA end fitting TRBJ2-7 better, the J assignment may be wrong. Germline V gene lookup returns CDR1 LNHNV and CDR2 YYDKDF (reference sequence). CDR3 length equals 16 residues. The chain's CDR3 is CATSRDRGTSSYEQYF. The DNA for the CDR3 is TGTGCCACCAGCAGAGATCGAGGGACTAGCTCCTACGAGCAGTACTTC.

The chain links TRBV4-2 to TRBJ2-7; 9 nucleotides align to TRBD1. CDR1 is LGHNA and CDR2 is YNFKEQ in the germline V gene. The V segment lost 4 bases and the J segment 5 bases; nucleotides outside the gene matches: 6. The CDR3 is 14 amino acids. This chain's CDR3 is CASSLDRGRDEQYF. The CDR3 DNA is TGTGCCAGCAGCCTGGACAGGGGAAGAGACGAGCAGTACTTC.

The CDR3 region is CASSARDRTNEKLFF. As DNA, the CDR3 is TGCGCCAGCAGCGCGCGGGACAGAACTAATGAAAAACTGTTTTTT. V usage is TRBV5-1 and J usage is TRBJ1-4; 7 bases match TRBD1. Germline assignment: CDR1 SGHRS and CDR2 YFSETQ. The CDR3 sequence is 15 residues long. J was trimmed by 1 base and V by 4 bases; bases with no gene match: 4.

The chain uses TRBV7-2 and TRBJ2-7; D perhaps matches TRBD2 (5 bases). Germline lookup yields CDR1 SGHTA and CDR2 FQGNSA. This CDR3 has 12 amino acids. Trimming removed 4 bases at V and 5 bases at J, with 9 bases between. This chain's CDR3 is CASSSGLNEQYF. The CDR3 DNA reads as TGTGCCAGCAGCTCTGGACTTAACGAGCAGTACTTC.

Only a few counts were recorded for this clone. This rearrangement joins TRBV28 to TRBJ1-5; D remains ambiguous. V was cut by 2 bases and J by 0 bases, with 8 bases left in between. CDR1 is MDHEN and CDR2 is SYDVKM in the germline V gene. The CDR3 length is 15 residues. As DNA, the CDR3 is TGTGCCAGCAGTTTACCACTTTCTAGCAATCAGCCCCAGCATTTT. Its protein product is CASSLPLSSNQPQHF. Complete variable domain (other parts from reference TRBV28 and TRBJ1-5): DVKVTQSSRYLVKRTGEKVFLECVQDMDHENMFWYRQDPGLGLRLIYFSYDVKMKEKGDIPEGYSVSREKKERFSLILESASTNQTSMYLCASSLPLSSNQPQHFGDGTRLSIL.